Shown below are 25 T cell receptor beta chains from a single sample sequenced in a study of T-cell reconstitution after alpha-beta-depleted transplantation in children. Unique molecular identifiers were used to barcode this TCRbeta library. In TCRdb, the PCR reads were re-called with MiXCR into one record per CDR3 protein. There are about 240,000 distinct CDR3 sequences in the sample; more than 20% occur only once, and approximately 2.5% lies in the top ten. Sequences were derived from PBMCs, sampled before TCRalphabeta/CD19-depleted stem cell transplant. The origin of the receptors is a girl aged 2-10 years with Fanconi anemia, due to receive a stem cell transplant.

V is TRBV24-1 and J is TRBJ2-1; tentative D call: TRBD2 (6 bases). In germline, CDR1 is KGHDR, CDR2 SFDVKD. The CDR3 extends over 16 amino acids. The V end was cut by 0 bases, the J end by 2 bases, with 10 bases between. In DNA, the CDR3 is TGTGCCACCAGTGATTTGGCGGGGCCAACCTACAATGAGCAGTTCTTC. It yields the protein CATSDLAGPTYNEQFF.

A few counts support this clonotype. The chain has TRBV29-1 and TRBJ1-2, with no clear D. Germline CDR1 reads SQVTM; CDR2 reads ANQGSEA. The CDR3 spans 13 residues. V dropped 3 bases and J dropped 2 bases, with 10 bases sitting between them. CDR3 amino acids: CSVERGGNYGYTF. CDR3 DNA: TGCAGCGTTGAGCGAGGTGGGAACTATGGCTACACCTTC.

This clonotype was counted many times. The V gene is TRBV27, the J gene TRBJ2-7; D gene unclear. The CDR3 is 12 residues long. The germline gives CDR1 MNHEY, CDR2 SMNVEV (reference sequence). Trimming cost V 2 bases and J 2 bases, with 4 bases left between them. CDR3 in amino acids: CASSLATYEQYF. The CDR3 nucleotides are TGTGCCAGCAGTTTAGCGACCTACGAGCAGTACTTC.

This clonotype was found a few times. V is TRBV12-3 or TRBV12-4 and J is TRBJ1-6, with D tentatively TRBD1 (6 bases). Trimming cost V 4 bases and J 5 bases, with 12 bases left between them. This CDR3 comprises 15 residues. The DNA for the CDR3 is TGTGCCAGCAGTTCACCGGGACACAATAATTCACCCCTCCACTTT. It translates to CASSSPGHNNSPLHF.

In this sample, this clonotype turned up a few times. This chain links TRBV20-1 with TRBJ2-5, with 7 bases aligning to TRBD1. This CDR3 is built from 14 residues. Germline lookup yields CDR1 DFQATT and CDR2 SNEGSKA (reference sequence). Trimming removed 6 bases from V and 4 bases from J; junction bases left unmatched: 11. The CDR3: CSARIGQARETQYF. The CDR3 nucleotides read TGCAGTGCCCGCATCGGACAGGCTCGAGAGACCCAGTACTTC.

The rearrangement joins TRBV20-1 to TRBJ2-2, with TRBD2 matching 11 bases. This CDR3 region has 18 residues. Germline CDR1 DFQATT, CDR2 SNEGSKA (reference sequence). V trimming: 6 bases; J trimming: 1 base; junction bases outside the gene matches: 13. The CDR3: CSAKTPLAGGMNTGELFF. The CDR3 DNA reads TGCAGTGCAAAGACACCATTAGCGGGGGGGATGAACACCGGGGAGCTGTTTTTT.

The table lists this clonotype with many counts. V and J are TRBV12-3 or TRBV12-4 and TRBJ2-1, with 8 nucleotides matching TRBD2. Trimming took 6 bases from V and 9 from J; bases not matched to a gene: 7. This CDR3 has 13 amino acids. The CDR3 sequence: CASSRSGSGEQFF. CDR3 sequence (DNA): TGTGCCAGCAGCCGGAGCGGGAGTGGTGAGCAGTTCTTC.

The chain employs TRBV9 and TRBJ2-5; 8 positions match TRBD2. Germline V lookup: CDR1 SGDLS, CDR2 YYNGEE. With V trimmed by 3 bases and J by 4 bases, 11 bases remained unmatched. The CDR3 loop spans 16 amino acids. The CDR3 DNA reads as TGTGCCAGCAGCGCGGGAGGGACGGTAGCTGTAGAGACCCAGTACTTC. Translation: CASSAGGTVAVETQYF.

This clonotype was counted between two and nine times. The genes are TRBV6-2 or TRBV6-3 and TRBJ2-1, with D perhaps TRBD1 (6 bases). CDR1 MNHEY and CDR2 SVGEGT come from the germline V gene. V was trimmed by 5 bases and J by 1 base, leaving 12 bases between them. This CDR3 contains 15 residues. CDR3 nucleotide sequence: TGTGCCAGCAGTGTCCAGGGGATTTCCTACAATGAGCAGTTCTTC. This codes for CASSVQGISYNEQFF.

This clonotype was recorded many times. The J gene is TRBJ2-5, the V gene TRBV24-1; maybe TRBD2 (5 bases). The V end was cut by 1 base, the J end by 5 bases, with 10 bases between. The CDR3 runs 14 residues. Germline CDR1 KGHDR, CDR2 SFDVKD. This chain's CDR3 is CATSDFGSGETQYF. The DNA of the CDR3 is TGTGCCACCAGTGATTTTGGGTCGGGGGAGACCCAGTACTTC.

The V call is TRBV28, the J call TRBJ1-2, with D unresolved. V lost 0 bases to trimming and J lost 2 bases, with 7 bases between them. The germline CDR1 and CDR2 sequences are MDHEN and SYDVKM. This CDR3 comprises 14 residues. In nucleotides, the CDR3 is TGTGCCAGCAGTTTATGGAGGGCAAACTATGGCTACACCTTC. It encodes CASSLWRANYGYTF.

This clonotype was counted a single time. The chain combines TRBV4-2 with TRBJ2-2; D gene unclear. This CDR3 is built from 14 residues. V lost 0 bases and J 4 bases, leaving 6 bases between the germline ends. Per the germline V gene, CDR1 is LGHNA and CDR2 is YNFKEQ. CDR3 in DNA: TGTGCCAGCAGCCAAGATCCGAGCACCGGGGAGCTGTTTTTT. This codes for CASSQDPSTGELFF.

This clonotype came up many times. The chain employs TRBV9 and TRBJ2-3; unclear D gene. The CDR3 covers 13 residues. The germline gives CDR1 SGDLS, CDR2 YYNGEE. V was clipped by 0 bases and J by 2 bases, with 4 bases between them. The CDR3 sequence: CASSVGFTDTQYF. The CDR3 region has the DNA TGTGCCAGCAGCGTAGGCTTCACAGATACGCAGTATTTT. The complete variable domain, with remaining parts taken from reference TRBV9 and TRBJ2-3, reads DSGVTQTPKHLITATGQRVTLRCSPRSGDLSVYWYQQSLDQGLQFLIQYYNGEERAKGNILERFSAQQFPDLHSELNLSSLELGDSALYFCASSVGFTDTQYFGPGTRLTVL.

This clonotype was seen only a few times. The V and J genes are TRBV3-1 and TRBJ2-1; TRBD2 matches at 12 bases. This CDR3 is built from 16 residues. Germline V gives CDR1 LGHDT, CDR2 YNNKEL (reference sequence). With V trimmed by 6 bases and J by 7 bases, 10 bases remained unmatched. CDR3 in amino acids: CASRPSLAGGPNEQFF. CDR3 sequence (DNA): TGTGCCAGCAGACCTTCCCTAGCGGGGGGGCCGAATGAGCAGTTCTTC.

This sequence joins TRBV6-2 or TRBV6-3 and TRBJ1-2; D is perhaps TRBD1 (5 bases). CDR1 and CDR2 (germline): MNHEY, SVGEGT. V shed 6 bases and J shed 0 bases, with 14 bases lying between them. The CDR3 spans 15 residues. The CDR3 loop is CASRGWTSTNYGYTF. CDR3 bases: TGTGCCAGCAGGGGGTGGACAAGTACTAACTATGGCTACACCTTC.

This clonotype came up many times. The V call is TRBV6-1, the J call TRBJ2-3; 12 bases are a match to TRBD2. This CDR3 region has 13 residues. The V gene's germline CDR1 is MNHNS and CDR2 SASEGT. With V trimmed by 8 bases and J by 6 bases, 3 bases remained unmatched. The CDR3 nucleotides read TGTGCCAGCGGACTAGCGGGACGGGATACGCAGTATTTT. Protein: CASGLAGRDTQYF.

This clonotype appeared a few times. V gene TRBV5-1 combines with J gene TRBJ2-7; D might be TRBD2 (6 bases). Per the germline V gene, CDR1 is SGHRS and CDR2 is YFSETQ. The V end lost 2 bases, the J end lost 0 bases, and 12 bases lay between the germline ends. CDR3 length: 15 residues. CDR3 region: CASSFGGAPSYEQYF. The CDR3 DNA sequence: TGCGCCAGCAGCTTCGGCGGGGCCCCCTCCTACGAGCAGTACTTC.

There are a few counts of this clonotype. The rearrangement joins TRBV5-1 to TRBJ2-6, with 10 positions matching TRBD2. The ends lost 6 bases at V and 2 bases at J; junction bases unmatched: 14. Germline CDR1 and CDR2: SGHRS and YFSETQ. There are 19 residues in the CDR3. Written as DNA, the CDR3 is TGCGCCAGCACCCGTTGGGCGGTAGCGGGAGGAGCTGGGGCCAACGTCCTGACTTTC. Its translation: CASTRWAVAGGAGANVLTF.

The chain couples TRBV6-2 or TRBV6-3 to TRBJ2-5; D possibly corresponds to TRBD2 (5 bases). Trimming stripped 6 bases from V and 2 bases from J, with 16 bases between. The germline V gene has CDR1 MNHEY and CDR2 SVGEGT. This CDR3 region has 15 residues. CDR3 DNA sequence: TGTGCCAGCAGAAAGGATAGACTAACACAAGAGACCCAGTACTTC. As protein: CASRKDRLTQETQYF.

This chain connects TRBV20-1 to TRBJ1-1; D is ambiguous. Germline CDR1 is DFQATT and CDR2 is SNEGSKA (reference sequence). This CDR3 has 13 residues. With 8 bases removed from V and 0 bases from J, the gap between germline ends came to 13 bases. As DNA, the CDR3 is TGCAGTCTCCCGAAGGCTATGAACACTGAAGCTTTCTTT. Translating it yields CSLPKAMNTEAFF.

The V and J genes are TRBV7-2 and TRBJ2-3; D is uncertain. Germline CDR1 is SGHTA and CDR2 is FQGNSA. The V end lost 1 base, the J end lost 0 bases, and 8 bases lay between the germline ends. This CDR3 is 15 amino acids long. The CDR3 region has the DNA TGTGCCAGCAGCTTAGTGACACGGAGCACAGATACGCAGTATTTT. Translated, it gives CASSLVTRSTDTQYF. Looking up the rest from reference TRBV7-2 and TRBJ2-3 gives the full variable domain: GAGVSQSPSNKVTEKGKDVELRCDPISGHTALYWYRQSLGQGLEFLIYFQGNSAPDKSGLPSDRFSAERTGGSVSTLTIQRTQQEDSAVYLCASSLVTRSTDTQYFGPGTRLTVL.

This clonotype was recorded at least ten times. This chain connects TRBV7-9 to TRBJ2-1; D is perhaps TRBD2 (5 bases). This CDR3 is built from 17 residues. Germline CDR1 is SEHNR and CDR2 is FQNEAQ (reference sequence). The V end was cut by 3 bases, the J end by 4 bases, with 19 bases between. CDR3 protein: CASSFLLQGGPYNEQFF. The CDR3 DNA is TGTGCCAGCAGCTTTCTCCTTCAAGGAGGTCCATACAATGAGCAGTTCTTC.

This clonotype showed up just a few times. The chain uses TRBV2 and TRBJ2-3, with 10 bases lining up with TRBD2. The germline CDR1 and CDR2 sequences are SNHLY and FYNNEI. The V gene end was trimmed by 4 bases and the J gene end by 2 bases; junction bases not matched to a gene: 6. This CDR3 has 16 residues. The CDR3 loop is CASSGAGGLDTDTQYF. CDR3 in DNA: TGTGCCAGCAGTGGAGCGGGAGGGCTCGACACAGATACGCAGTATTTT.

V and J are TRBV5-1 and TRBJ2-7, with D possibly matching TRBD1 (6 bases). Germline V gene lookup returns CDR1 SGHRS and CDR2 YFSETQ. V shed 1 base and J shed 3 bases, with 14 bases lying between them. The length of the CDR3 is 15 residues. In DNA, the CDR3 is TGCGCCAGCAGCTTGCAATCACAGGGTCGCTACGAGCAGTACTTC. Its protein is CASSLQSQGRYEQYF.

This clonotype was seen many times. V is TRBV12-3 or TRBV12-4 and J is TRBJ2-3, with 8 bases fitting TRBD1. The V gene end was trimmed by 3 bases and the J gene end by 3 bases; junction bases not matched to a gene: 2. The CDR3 loop spans 14 amino acids. CDR3: CASSLDRVTDTQYF. The CDR3 DNA sequence: TGTGCCAGCAGTTTGGACAGGGTTACAGATACGCAGTATTTT.